Listed below are T cell receptor beta chains from one sample, sequenced in a study of tumor-infiltrating lymphocytes in primary liver carcinoma. MiXCR was run by TCRdb on the multiplex PCR reads, yielding one entry per CDR3 protein. Of roughly 330,000 distinct CDR3 sequences in the sample, almost 65% are singletons; the top ten hold 5.5% to 8%. Material: peripheral blood. The source is a man aged 35 to 55 with primary liver carcinoma and hepatitis B virus infection. Both conserved end residues are part of each CDR3. A D gene is named only where the DNA matches it firmly. A row's size may be missing; if present it is once, few, many or a size class.

TRBV29-1	NA	TRBJ2-7	many	TGCAGCGTTGGTTGGACTCGCTACGAGCAGTACTTC	CSVGWTRYEQYF
TRBV28	NA	TRBJ2-7	few	TGTGCCAGCTCTCTCACGGCTTGGGTGAACGAGCAGTACTTC	CASSLTAWVNEQYF
TRBV14	NA	TRBJ1-3	NA	TGTGCCAGCAGCCAAGATACCGCCCAGAGCTCTGGAAACACCATATATTTT	CASSQDTAQSSGNTIYF
TRBV6-6	TRBD1	TRBJ1-5	NA	TGTGCCAGCAGTTACTTAACAGGGGATGACAATCATCCCCAGCATTTT	CASSYLTGDDNHPQHF
TRBV5-6	TRBD1	TRBJ1-1	NA	TGTGCCAGCAGCTTGTGGGCAGGGGGAATCGGAAATGAAGCTTTCTTT	CASSLWAGGIGNEAFF
TRBV13	TRBD2	TRBJ2-7	NA	TGTGCCAGCAGACGTCGGACTAGCCAATGGGAGCAGTACTTC	CASRRRTSQWEQYF
TRBV6-2/TRBV6-3	TRBD2	TRBJ2-7	many	TGTGCCAGCAGTTACTCAGCGGGGCAAGTAAGAAGTGGCTCCTACGAGCAGTACTTC	CASSYSAGQVRSGSYEQYF
TRBV7-9	NA	TRBJ1-4	NA	TGTGCCAGCAGGAGTGGCGGTTCCCTCAATGGAAAACTGTTTTTT	CASRSGGSLNGKLFF
TRBV7-9	NA	TRBJ2-1	few	TGTGCCAGCAGGCAGGGGCCCAGAGGCCCACCCAATGAGCAGTTCTTC	CASRQGPRGPPNEQFF
TRBV11-3	NA	TRBJ1-1	NA	TGTGCCAGCAGATCCACGGGGGGCTCTGAAGCTTTCTTT	CASRSTGGSEAFF
TRBV11-2	TRBD1	TRBJ2-1	NA	TGTGCCAGCGGCTCAGGGACAGGGGCTAGAGATGAGCAGTTCTTC	CASGSGTGARDEQFF
TRBV6-5	NA	TRBJ2-1	NA	TGTGCCAGCAGTTACCCCACGTCCAGGAGATACGAGCAGTTCTTC	CASSYPTSRRYEQFF
TRBV12-3/TRBV12-4	NA	TRBJ1-3	few	TGTGCCAGCAGTTTTGCAAGGCGATTTGGAAACACCATATATTTT	CASSFARRFGNTIYF
TRBV5-4	TRBD2	TRBJ2-7	NA	TGTGCCAGCAGCTTGAACGGACTAGCTCAGAACGAGCAGTACTTC	CASSLNGLAQNEQYF
TRBV6-2/TRBV6-3	TRBD1	TRBJ1-5	many	TGTGCCAGCAGCACCGGGACAGGGAACCAGCCCCAGCATTTT	CASSTGTGNQPQHF
TRBV5-4	NA	TRBJ2-5	once	TGTGCCAGCAGCCTGATTCGAGAGACCCAGAACTTC	CASSLIRETQNF
TRBV5-5	NA	TRBJ1-1	once	TGTGCCAGTGTGGACATGGGAGAGACTGAAGCTTTCTTT	CASVDMGETEAFF
TRBV11-2	TRBD1	TRBJ2-2	NA	TGTACCAGCAGCATCGGACAGGGGACTCACACCGGGGAGCTGTTTTTT	CTSSIGQGTHTGELFF
TRBV11-2	NA	TRBJ1-3	many	TGTGCCAGCAGCTTAGTTGCGCTGCCCAACTCTGGAAACACCATATATTTT	CASSLVALPNSGNTIYF
TRBV7-9	NA	TRBJ2-7	NA	TGTGCCGGAGTATACAGTGGACCCTCCTACGAGCAGTACTTC	CAGVYSGPSYEQYF
TRBV11-2	TRBD1	TRBJ1-1	NA	TGTGCCAGCAGTAAGGGACAGGGGGCCGGTAAAGCTTTCTTT	CASSKGQGAGKAFF
TRBV4-1	NA	TRBJ1-1	NA	TGCGCCAGCAGCCCAGTCTCGGGAATGAACACTGAAGCTTTCTTT	CASSPVSGMNTEAFF
TRBV11-2	TRBD2	TRBJ2-7	NA	TGTGCCAGCAGCCCAGGACTAGCGGGCGCCTTGGAGGAATACTTC	CASSPGLAGALEEYF
TRBV11-2	NA	TRBJ2-2	NA	TGTGCCAGCAGCATCGCAGACGGGGAACTGTTTTTT	CASSIADGELFF
TRBV5-4	NA	TRBJ2-5	NA	TGTGCCAGCAGCTTGGGGGCAGGGGATCTGGAGACCCAGTACTTC	CASSLGAGDLETQYF
TRBV11-2	NA	TRBJ2-7	NA	TGTGCCAGCAGCCTGACCCGTGGACTGAGCTACGACCAGTGCTTC	CASSLTRGLSYDQCF
TRBV11-2	NA	TRBJ2-2	few	TGTACCAGCAGCCTAGGATCCGGGGAGCTGTTTTTT	CTSSLGSGELFF
TRBV5-4	TRBD1	TRBJ1-3	many	TGTGCCAGCAGCTTGGTTGGGACAGGGGTAGGAAACACCATATATTTT	CASSLVGTGVGNTIYF
TRBV28	TRBD2	TRBJ2-1	few	TGTGCCAGCAGTCCCGGGACTAGCGGGAACAATGAGCAGTTCTTC	CASSPGTSGNNEQFF
TRBV10-1	NA	TRBJ2-1	NA	TGCGCCAGCAGTGAGTCGACTAGAAGGAGGTCCAGCTCCTACAATGAGCAGTTCTTC	CASSESTRRRSSSYNEQFF
TRBV11-2	NA	TRBJ2-2	NA	TGTGCCAGCAACTTGACGGACGCCGGGGAGCTGTTTTTT	CASNLTDAGELFF
TRBV6-1	NA	TRBJ2-1	many	TGTGCCAGCAGTCTTAGCTTGAATGAGCAGTTCTTC	CASSLSLNEQFF
TRBV6-6	TRBD1	TRBJ1-1	NA	TGTGCCAGCAGTTCCCCAGACAGGGATCAAAACACTGAAGCTTTCTTT	CASSSPDRDQNTEAFF
TRBV11-2	NA	TRBJ2-1	NA	TGTGCTAGCAGCTTGATGATCAGCAATGAGCAGTTCTTC	CASSLMISNEQFF
TRBV11-2	TRBD2	TRBJ2-7	many	TGTGCCAGCAGCCCTCGGACTAGCGGGAGGGCCCCCTCCTACGAGCAGTACTTC	CASSPRTSGRAPSYEQYF
TRBV5-4	TRBD2	TRBJ2-3	many	TGTGCCAGCAGCCTCAGGCTAGCGGGCGACACAGATACGCAGTATTTT	CASSLRLAGDTDTQYF
TRBV5-1	NA	TRBJ2-1	once	TGCGCCAGCAGCTCGGCGCTACCCTCCTGCGATGAGCAGTTCTTC	CASSSALPSCDEQFF
TRBV11-2	NA	TRBJ2-7	NA	TGTACCAACAGCTCGATCCTGGGCAGCTACGAGCAGTACTTC	CTNSSILGSYEQYF
TRBV29-1	NA	TRBJ2-1	NA	TGCAGCGCAACCCGGGGTGTGGGAGACTACAATGAGCAGTTCTTC	CSATRGVGDYNEQFF
TRBV11-2	NA	TRBJ2-3	NA	TGTGCCAGGAGCTTCGGGGAGGAGGATACTCAGTATTTT	CARSFGEEDTQYF
TRBV6-5	NA	TRBJ2-1	many	TGTGCCAGCAGTTACTCGTATGGCGGGATGAATGAGCAGTTCTTC	CASSYSYGGMNEQFF
TRBV30	NA	TRBJ2-7	NA	TGTGCCTGGAGCTCATCGGGCAGCTCCTACGAGCAGTACTTC	CAWSSSGSSYEQYF
TRBV5-1	NA	TRBJ2-5	NA	TGCGCCAGCAGCACCACTCACAAGTACCAAGAGACCCAGTACTTC	CASSTTHKYQETQYF
TRBV7-9	TRBD2	TRBJ2-3	NA	TGTGCCAGCAGGACTAGCGGACATAGCACAGATACGCAGTATTTT	CASRTSGHSTDTQYF
TRBV6-6	NA	TRBJ1-2	once	TGTGCCAGCAGTTATTTGGGCAGGGAGGGTGACGGCTACATCTTC	CASSYLGREGDGYIF
TRBV28	TRBD1	TRBJ2-1	NA	TGTGCCAGCAGACGCCAGGGGGCCAATGAGCAGTTCTTC	CASRRQGANEQFF
TRBV11-2	NA	TRBJ2-7	NA	TGTGCCAGCAGCTTAGGCAGGATGGGGGAGCAGTACTTC	CASSLGRMGEQYF
TRBV28	TRBD2	TRBJ2-1	NA	TGTGCCAGCAATTTAGCGGGAGGTCTCGAGAATGGGCAGTTCTTC	CASNLAGGLENGQFF
TRBV12-3/TRBV12-4	NA	TRBJ1-6	many	TGTGCCAGCAGTTTAGACGGGGGTTCACCCCTCCACTTT	CASSLDGGSPLHF
TRBV7-8	NA	TRBJ2-1	NA	TGTGCTAGCAGCTTAGGCCCTTCTAGCCTAGAGGAGCAGTTCTTC	CASSLGPSSLEEQFF
TRBV11-2	NA	TRBJ2-7	once	TGTGCCATCAGCTCGCTGAGGCAGGGGCCACTCTACGAGCAGTACTTC	CAISSLRQGPLYEQYF
TRBV4-2	NA	TRBJ2-7	many	TGTGCCAGCAGCCAAGATCGGATCTACGAGCAGTACTTC	CASSQDRIYEQYF
TRBV11-2	NA	TRBJ2-7	many	TGTGCCAGCAAGTACAAGGAACCCTACGAGCAGTACTTC	CASKYKEPYEQYF
TRBV7-2	TRBD2	TRBJ2-3	once	TGTGCCAGCAGCTTATTCGCGACTAGCGTGAGTGATACGCAGTATTTT	CASSLFATSVSDTQYF
TRBV6-1	NA	TRBJ1-2	many	TGTGCCAGCAGTGAAGCGCTGCTCTATGGCTACACCTTC	CASSEALLYGYTF
TRBV11-2	NA	TRBJ2-1	NA	TGTGCCAGCAGCGTAGTACAGAGGGCGGTTAATGAGCAGTTCTTC	CASSVVQRAVNEQFF
TRBV2	TRBD1	TRBJ1-2	few	TGTGCCAGCGGACAGGGTCAGGTCTATGGCTACACCTTC	CASGQGQVYGYTF